This T cell receptor (beta chain) was identified in a study of post-analysis software for immune sequencing data. The study's findings and limits: Comparison of patients with controls showed 5 or 6 TRBV segments more frequent in patients, TRBV5-6, TRBV5-1 and TRBV20-1 among them.

Prepared TCR beta cDNA libraries contained unique molecular identifiers. The T cell input of about 0.85 to 10 million gave approximately 500,000 cDNA molecules. One entry per CDR3 protein, called by TCRdb with MiXCR from the PCR reads. The sample gives roughly 620,000 distinct CDR3 sequences, 44% of which show up once; under 2% is in the top ten. The CDR3 runs 14 residues. Trimming took off 2 bases at V and 1 base at J, with 7 bases between the two ends. This clonotype showed up many times. Its specificity is not known. Sequenced sample: blood. The TCR was taken from a girl aged 5 to 17 with multiple sclerosis. The V gene is TRBV12-3 or TRBV12-4, the J gene TRBJ2-3; D not resolved. Here the CDR3 DNA reads TGTGCCAGCAGTTTAAGGGCGGGCACAGATACGCAGTATTTT. This translates into CASSLRAGTDTQYF.